The 27 T cell receptor beta chains below all came from one sample that was sequenced in a study of T cells in Graves' hyperthyroidism and ophthalmopathy. RNA transcripts were the template for amplifying TCR beta CDR3 regions. RT-PCR in the first round (using the HTBI primer set) targeted the TCR CDR3. From the multiplex PCR reads, TCRdb called clonotypes with MiXCR, one entry per CDR3 protein. The table includes roughly 570,000 distinct CDR3 sequences, 46% detected once. The sample taken for sequencing was peripheral blood or thyroid tissue (not recorded which). These receptors were taken from an adult woman with Graves' disease, either hyperthyroidism or ophthalmopathy (not recorded which).

This clonotype was seen just once. The J gene is TRBJ1-4, the V gene TRBV25-1; D perhaps matches TRBD1 (5 bases). Germline assignment: CDR1 MGHDK and CDR2 SYGVNS. The CDR3 consists of 13 residues. Here the CDR3 DNA reads TGTGCTAGAAGTCAGGGTTGGGGCGAAAAACTGTTTTTT. The encoded protein is CARSQGWGEKLFF.

This clonotype occurred many times. The chain joins TRBV28 to TRBJ1-2; weak D call: TRBD1 (5 bases). CDR1 is MDHEN and CDR2 is SYDVKM in the germline V gene. The CDR3 is 14 amino acids. V was shortened by 4 bases and J by 1 base, with 10 bases between the two germline ends. In DNA form, the CDR3 reads TGTGCCAGCAGTTCCCCGGGGGTTAACTATGGCTACACCTTC. It is translated as CASSSPGVNYGYTF.

In the case of this clonotype: A read error may produce the germline difference seen at one junction end. The chain couples TRBV7-8 to TRBJ2-2, with D unclear. The V gene's germline CDR1 is SGHVS and CDR2 FQNEAQ. This CDR3 is 14 amino acids long. The CDR3 bases are TGTGCCAGCAGCTTCGACTTGAACGCCGGGGAGCTGTTTTTT. This codes for CASSFDLNAGELFF.

This rearrangement joins TRBV20-1 to TRBJ2-1, with 14 bases fitting TRBD2. The V gene end was trimmed by 5 bases and the J gene end by 1 base; junction bases not matched to a gene: 4. This CDR3 has 16 amino acids. Germline CDR1 DFQATT, CDR2 SNEGSKA (reference sequence). The CDR3 region has the DNA TGCAGTGCTCAGACTAGCGGGAGGGAGTCCTACAATGAGCAGTTCTTC. It translates to CSAQTSGRESYNEQFF.

CDR3 protein: CASSASFPYEQYF. The CDR3 coding sequence is TGTGCCAGCAGTGCTAGCTTCCCCTACGAGCAGTACTTC. J is TRBJ2-7 and V is TRBV7-9; a possible D gene is TRBD2 (5 bases). CDR3 length: 13 amino acids. Trimming removed 6 bases at V and 2 bases at J, with 11 bases between. Germline loops: CDR1 SEHNR, CDR2 FQNEAQ (reference sequence). Drawing the rest from reference TRBV7-9 and TRBJ2-7, the complete variable domain is DTGVSQNPRHKITKRGQNVTFRCDPISEHNRLYWYRQTLGQGPEFLTYFQNEAQLEKSRLLSDRFSAERPKGSFSTLEIQRTEQGDSAMYLCASSASFPYEQYFGPGTRLTVT.

This clonotype has a handful of counts. The V gene is TRBV7-9, the J gene TRBJ1-6; D is uncertain. The CDR3 totals 13 residues. CDR1 and CDR2 (germline): SEHNR, FQNEAQ (reference sequence). V was cut by 5 bases and J by 10 bases, with 12 bases left in between. The CDR3 is CASSPPDASPLHF. The CDR3 nucleotides are TGTGCCAGCAGCCCTCCCGATGCCTCACCCCTCCACTTT.

At least ten counts were recorded for this clonotype. CDR3: CASSVSRERTEAFF. The CDR3 bases are TGTGCCAGCAGTGTATCCAGGGAGAGGACTGAAGCTTTCTTT. The chain couples TRBV2 to TRBJ1-1; D may be TRBD1 (5 bases). Germline values: CDR1 SNHLY, CDR2 FYNNEI. Trimming took off 4 bases at V and 5 bases at J, with 14 bases between the two ends. The CDR3 has 14 amino acids.

The chain employs TRBV29-1 and TRBJ1-2, with D perhaps TRBD1 (5 bases). Germline V gene lookup returns CDR1 SQVTM and CDR2 ANQGSEA. With 4 bases removed from V and 8 bases from J, the gap between germline ends came to 17 bases. The CDR3 consists of 13 residues. The DNA of the CDR3 is TGCAGCGTTGGTGGCCAGGGTTATGGCGGCTACACCTTC. This sequence encodes CSVGGQGYGGYTF.

The chain couples TRBV30 to TRBJ2-7; 11 bases map to TRBD2. The V gene end was trimmed by 8 bases and the J gene end by 4 bases; junction bases not matched to a gene: 7. The CDR3 runs 13 residues. From germline, CDR1 is GTSNPN and CDR2 SVGIG (reference sequence). The chain's CDR3 is CARRTSGSYEQYF. The CDR3 nucleotides are TGTGCCCGTAGGACTAGCGGGTCGTACGAGCAGTACTTC. Based on the CDR3 plus reference TRBV30 and TRBJ2-7, the full variable domain is SQTIHQWPATLVQPVGSPLSLECTVEGTSNPNLYWYRQAAGRGLQLLFYSVGIGQISSEVPQNLSASRPQDRQFILSSKKLLLSDSGFYLCARRTSGSYEQYFGPGTRLTVT.

The rearrangement joins TRBV20-1 to TRBJ1-6, with D hard to call. Trimming left V 0 bases short and J 7 bases short, with 7 bases between. This CDR3 spans 13 amino acids. Germline V gene lookup returns CDR1 DFQATT and CDR2 SNEGSKA (reference sequence). CDR3 amino acids: CSARDSANSPLHF. The CDR3 DNA follows: TGCAGTGCTAGAGATTCGGCCAATTCACCCCTCCACTTT.

The chain employs TRBV14 and TRBJ2-5; 7 bases agree with TRBD2. There are 18 residues in the CDR3. Per germline, CDR1 SGHDN and CDR2 FVKESK. V was clipped by 1 base and J by 2 bases; unmatched bases: 13. CDR3 in DNA: TGTGCCAGCAGCCAAGGACTAAACCCGGGACTACGACAAGAGACCCAGTACTTC. This gives the protein CASSQGLNPGLRQETQYF.

Worth noting for this clonotype: A much larger clone is a single base away; this may be a read error. The missing conserved phenylalanine or tryptophan at the end of this CDR3 makes a read error likely. CDR3 coding DNA: TGTGCCAGCAGCTCAAGGGTGGGAGGCTACACCCTC. Residues: CASSSRVGGYTL. The chain is built from TRBV12-3 or TRBV12-4 and TRBJ1-2, with D hard to call. With 6 bases removed from V and 8 bases from J, the gap between germline ends came to 13 bases. This CDR3 comprises 12 residues.

The chain recombines TRBV6-5 with TRBJ1-2; D unresolved. V was pared by 5 bases and J by 0 bases, with 10 bases between. This CDR3 is 14 amino acids long. Germline CDR1 and CDR2: MNHEY and SVGAGI. The CDR3: CASSLTETNYGYTF. CDR3 in DNA: TGTGCCAGCAGTCTTACGGAAACTAACTATGGCTACACCTTC.

The rearrangement uses TRBV7-2 and TRBJ2-5; 10 nucleotides align to TRBD2. V shed 5 bases, J shed 5 bases, and the junction held 17 bases outside the gene matches. This CDR3 has 18 amino acids. Germline CDR1 is SGHTA and CDR2 is FQGNSA. CDR3 protein: CASSRGAGGSSFGETQYF. DNA of the CDR3: TGTGCCAGCAGCCGGGGAGCGGGAGGGTCCAGCTTCGGGGAGACCCAGTACTTC.

Details on this clonotype: With a much larger clone just one base away, this may be a read error. This chain connects TRBV11-2 to TRBJ2-7; D may be TRBD1 (6 bases). The CDR3 has 14 amino acids. CDR1 is SGHAT, CDR2 FQNNGV, per germline. The CDR3 loop reads CASSPRTESYEQHF. CDR3 in DNA: TGCGCCAGCAGCCCCAGGACAGAGTCCTACGAGCAGCACTTC.

The chain links TRBV7-9 to TRBJ2-7; D call uncertain. V was clipped by 5 bases and J by 8 bases, with 22 bases between them. This CDR3 is 15 amino acids long. Germline-derived CDR1 and CDR2 are SEHNR and FQNEAQ (reference sequence). The DNA for the CDR3 is TGTGCCAGCAGCCCCGGACGGTACAATCAGCCCCAGCAGTACTTC. Encoded protein: CASSPGRYNQPQQYF.

The CDR3: CASSSGLKGIAETQHF. For the CDR3, the DNA is TGCGCCAGCAGCTCGGGACTGAAGGGAATAGCCGAGACCCAGCATTTT. The chain is built from TRBV5-1 and TRBJ1-5, with D possibly matching TRBD1 (5 bases). V was trimmed by 3 bases and J by 11 bases, leaving 24 bases between them. The CDR3 is made up of 16 amino acids. CDR1 is SGHRS and CDR2 is YFSETQ in the germline V gene.

This clonotype was recorded many times. V and J are TRBV29-1 and TRBJ1-1; unclear D gene. Germline V gene data show CDR1 as SQVTM and CDR2 as ANQGSEA. Trimming took 5 bases from V and 1 from J, leaving 5 bases between them. CDR3 length: 11 amino acids. The CDR3 DNA sequence: TGCAGCGTTACCCAGAACACTGAAGCTTTCTTT. It codes for CSVTQNTEAFF.

V usage is TRBV19 and J usage is TRBJ2-7, with D possibly matching TRBD2 (5 bases). V was pared by 9 bases and J by 5 bases, with 11 bases between. The germline V gene has CDR1 LNHDA and CDR2 SQIVND (reference sequence). This CDR3 comprises 11 residues. The CDR3 spells CARARDHEQYF. The DNA of the CDR3 is TGTGCCAGAGCGAGGGATCACGAGCAGTACTTC.

Regarding this clonotype: This may be a read error, as it is one base from a much larger clone. Because the CDR3 is missing its conserved closing phenylalanine or tryptophan, this is likely a read error. The chain is built from TRBV7-6 and TRBJ2-7; 7 nucleotides agree with TRBD1. The CDR3 totals 15 residues. V shed 6 bases and J 3 bases; nucleotides not matched to a gene: 11. Per the germline V gene, CDR1 is SGHVS and CDR2 is FNYEAQ. The CDR3 DNA is TGTGCCAGCAGTTACTTTAGGACAGGCGTCTACGAGCAGTACCTC. Translated: CASSYFRTGVYEQYL.

This clonotype occurred many times. This sequence joins TRBV12-3 or TRBV12-4 and TRBJ1-3, with 7 positions matching TRBD1. V was pared by 6 bases and J by 0 bases, with 8 bases of the junction left unmatched. CDR3 length: 16 residues. CDR3 sequence reads: CASSLGTGDSGNTIYF. The CDR3 DNA sequence: TGTGCCAGCAGCCTGGGCACAGGGGACTCTGGAAACACCATATATTTT.

This chain joins TRBV7-9 and TRBJ1-1; D possibly corresponds to TRBD1 (6 bases). The V gene lost 1 base and the J gene lost 4 bases, with 16 bases spanning the gap. The CDR3 runs to 16 residues. Germline V gives CDR1 SEHNR, CDR2 FQNEAQ (reference sequence). In nucleotides, the CDR3 is TGTGCCAGCAGCTTAGTGGGGACAAGGCAGGGCACTGAAGCTTTCTTT. The encoded protein is CASSLVGTRQGTEAFF.

With respect to this clonotype: Likely a read error: the CDR3 ends without its conserved phenylalanine or tryptophan. Because the CDR3's place on the DNA is in doubt, the DNA is left out and the CDR3 is given as listed by TCRdb. The genes are TRBV5-1 and TRBJ2-6; the table gives TRBD1 as D, unverified against the DNA. The germline V gene encodes CDR1 SGHRS and CDR2 YFSETQ. The CDR3 totals 8 residues, both ends included. CDR3: CASSEPGH.

This clonotype was detected many times. V and J are TRBV11-2 and TRBJ1-1; D unresolved. The germline V gene has CDR1 SGHAT and CDR2 FQNNGV. The CDR3 has 10 residues. The V end was cut by 5 bases, the J end by 10 bases, with 8 bases between. The CDR3 reads CASSTRVAFF. In DNA form, the CDR3 reads TGTGCCAGCAGCACCCGAGTAGCTTTCTTT.

This clonotype was recorded many times. The rearrangement links TRBV7-9 to TRBJ1-1; a weak D match, TRBD1 (5 bases). Germline V gene lookup returns CDR1 SEHNR and CDR2 FQNEAQ (reference sequence). The length of the CDR3 is 15 residues. V was cut by 5 bases and J by 4 bases, with 17 bases left in between. Here the CDR3 DNA reads TGTGCCAGCAGCCGATTGACGGGGGTGGGCACTGAAGCTTTCTTT. This gives the protein CASSRLTGVGTEAFF.

In this sample, this clonotype turned up many times. This chain joins TRBV4-1 and TRBJ2-7, with unresolved D. The CDR3 has 15 residues. Germline CDR1 and CDR2: MGHRA and YSYEKL. Deletions cut 1 base from V and 4 bases from J, with 14 bases between. The CDR3 DNA follows: TGCGCCAGCAGCCAAGTTAGTTTAGGCAGTTACGAGCAGTACTTC. It translates to CASSQVSLGSYEQYF.

This clonotype was seen once. The CDR3 DNA sequence: TGTGCCAGCAGCGCGACGGACAGGGCCAACGAGCAGTACTTC. Its protein is CASSATDRANEQYF. The chain recombines TRBV9 with TRBJ2-7, with 8 bases fitting TRBD1. CDR1 is SGDLS, CDR2 YYNGEE, per germline. V trimming: 3 bases; J trimming: 5 bases; junction bases outside the gene matches: 7. This CDR3 region has 14 residues.